This is a list of T cell receptor beta chains from one sample in a study of vaccination and CD4 T cells after COVID-19. TCRdb independently ran MiXCR on the PCR reads; one entry per CDR3 protein. The repertoire holds about 10,000 distinct CDR3 sequences, with approximately 31% as singletons. These receptors' antigens are unknown. Source material: CD4+ T cells from blood, cultured in vitro. The receptor source for this set is a human donor in good health. Both conserved end residues are part of each CDR3. The order of the fields is V gene, D gene, J gene, clone size, CDR3 protein, CDR3 DNA. A D gene is named only where the DNA matches it firmly. Clone size is not always given. Where it is, it says once, few, many or a class for expanded clones.

v_call: TRBV4-1; d_call: NA; j_call: TRBJ1-2; clone_size: few; cdr3_aa: CASSQDATPYGYTF; cdr3_nt: TGCGCCAGCAGCCAAGATGCGACTCCCTATGGCTACACCTTC
v_call: TRBV5-8; d_call: TRBD1; j_call: TRBJ1-2; clone_size: NA; cdr3_aa: CASSLHGTGGDYGYTF; cdr3_nt: TGTGCCAGCAGCTTGCACGGGACAGGGGGCGACTATGGCTACACCTTC
v_call: TRBV5-1; d_call: NA; j_call: TRBJ1-1; clone_size: NA; cdr3_aa: CASSLESPTEAFF; cdr3_nt: TGCGCCAGCAGCTTGGAGAGTCCCACTGAAGCTTTCTTT
v_call: TRBV19; d_call: NA; j_call: TRBJ1-6; clone_size: few; cdr3_aa: CASSEASSYNSPLHF; cdr3_nt: TGTGCCAGTAGTGAAGCGAGCTCCTATAATTCACCCCTCCACTTT
v_call: TRBV12-3/TRBV12-4; d_call: TRBD1; j_call: TRBJ2-7; clone_size: NA; cdr3_aa: CASSFQDRGYEQYF; cdr3_nt: TGTGCCAGCAGTTTTCAGGACAGGGGCTACGAGCAGTACTTC
v_call: TRBV10-3; d_call: NA; j_call: TRBJ2-2; clone_size: few; cdr3_aa: CAISEITVNTGELFF; cdr3_nt: TGTGCCATCAGTGAGATCACGGTGAACACCGGGGAGCTGTTTTTT
v_call: TRBV6-1; d_call: TRBD1; j_call: TRBJ2-7; clone_size: NA; cdr3_aa: CASRTGAREQYF; cdr3_nt: TGTGCCAGCAGGACAGGGGCCAGAGAGCAGTACTTC
v_call: TRBV19; d_call: NA; j_call: TRBJ1-5; clone_size: few; cdr3_aa: CASRGDTVNQPQHF; cdr3_nt: TGTGCCAGTAGGGGAGATACGGTCAATCAGCCCCAGCATTTT
v_call: TRBV7-2; d_call: NA; j_call: TRBJ2-1; clone_size: NA; cdr3_aa: CASSNEYKQFF; cdr3_nt: TGTGCCAGCAGCAACGAATATAAGCAGTTCTTC
v_call: TRBV9; d_call: NA; j_call: TRBJ1-1; clone_size: NA; cdr3_aa: CASSGGMEDTEAFF; cdr3_nt: TGTGCCAGCAGCGGGGGAATGGAGGATACTGAAGCTTTCTTT
v_call: TRBV12-3/TRBV12-4; d_call: TRBD1; j_call: TRBJ1-5; clone_size: NA; cdr3_aa: CASTYRDSSQPQHF; cdr3_nt: TGTGCCAGCACCTATAGGGACAGTTCTCAGCCCCAGCATTTT
v_call: TRBV10-3; d_call: NA; j_call: TRBJ1-2; clone_size: NA; cdr3_aa: CAISESRRDYGYTF; cdr3_nt: TGTGCCATCAGTGAGTCTCGAAGGGACTATGGCTACACCTTC
v_call: TRBV11-3; d_call: NA; j_call: TRBJ2-5; clone_size: NA; cdr3_aa: CASSLNWDGQETQYF; cdr3_nt: TGTGCCAGCAGCTTAAATTGGGACGGGCAAGAGACCCAGTACTTC
v_call: TRBV5-1; d_call: NA; j_call: TRBJ1-2; clone_size: NA; cdr3_aa: CASSLVEGGNYGYTF; cdr3_nt: TGCGCCAGCAGCTTGGTGGAGGGGGGGAACTATGGCTACACCTTC
v_call: TRBV7-2; d_call: NA; j_call: TRBJ1-2; clone_size: NA; cdr3_aa: CASSITGTNFYGYTF; cdr3_nt: TGTGCCAGCAGCATAACAGGGACAAACTTTTATGGCTACACCTTC
v_call: TRBV7-9; d_call: NA; j_call: TRBJ2-1; clone_size: few; cdr3_aa: CASSLYASVYNEQFF; cdr3_nt: TGTGCCAGCAGCCTTTATGCGTCAGTCTACAATGAGCAGTTCTTC
v_call: TRBV19; d_call: NA; j_call: TRBJ2-7; clone_size: few; cdr3_aa: CASSITGDYEQYF; cdr3_nt: TGTGCCAGTAGTATTACCGGAGACTACGAGCAGTACTTC
v_call: TRBV10-1; d_call: TRBD2; j_call: TRBJ2-1; clone_size: NA; cdr3_aa: CASYSGLAVANEQFF; cdr3_nt: TGCGCCAGCTACTCCGGACTAGCGGTTGCAAATGAGCAGTTCTTC
v_call: TRBV20-1; d_call: NA; j_call: TRBJ1-1; clone_size: NA; cdr3_aa: CSASKGGTEAFF; cdr3_nt: TGCAGTGCTAGTAAGGGGGGCACTGAAGCTTTCTTT
v_call: TRBV11-2; d_call: NA; j_call: TRBJ1-1; clone_size: NA; cdr3_aa: CASSLGKVLGTEAFF; cdr3_nt: TGTGCCAGCAGCTTGGGGAAGGTTTTGGGGACTGAAGCTTTCTTT
v_call: TRBV19; d_call: TRBD1; j_call: TRBJ1-1; clone_size: medium-sized; cdr3_aa: CASSKGQGIRAFF; cdr3_nt: TGTGCCAGTAGCAAGGGACAGGGGATTAGGGCTTTCTTT
v_call: TRBV25-1; d_call: TRBD1; j_call: TRBJ1-1; clone_size: NA; cdr3_aa: CASSRQGISEAFF; cdr3_nt: TGTGCCAGCAGTAGACAGGGAATCTCGGAAGCTTTCTTT